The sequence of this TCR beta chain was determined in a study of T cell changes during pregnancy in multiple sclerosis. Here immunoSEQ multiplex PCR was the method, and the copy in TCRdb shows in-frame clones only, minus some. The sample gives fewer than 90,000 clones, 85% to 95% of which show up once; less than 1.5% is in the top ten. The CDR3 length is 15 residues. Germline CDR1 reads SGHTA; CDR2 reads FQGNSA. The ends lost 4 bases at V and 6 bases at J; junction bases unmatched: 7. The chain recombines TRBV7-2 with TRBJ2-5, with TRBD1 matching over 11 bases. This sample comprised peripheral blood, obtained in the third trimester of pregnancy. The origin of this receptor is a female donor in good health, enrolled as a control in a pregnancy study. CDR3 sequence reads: CASSSRDRGWKTQYF. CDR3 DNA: TGTGCCAGCAGCTCACGGGACAGGGGGTGGAAGACCCAGTACTTC.